A single sample gave rise to the 4 T cell receptor beta chains below, sequenced in a study of a mutant IDH1 vaccine in newly diagnosed glioma. Antigens for these TCRs are unknown. The time point was: week 47, end of study. Doses of 300 ug of mutant IDH1 20-mer peptide were given with topical imiquimod. The data were produced by immunoSEQ multiplex PCR, yet TCRdb's version contains in-frame clones alone and is incomplete. The sample consists of 30,000 to 35,000 clones, roughly 90% of them appearing once. The specimen was PBMCs, collected from a glioma patient whose treatment included an IDH1 peptide vaccine. These receptors were collected from a man aged 40-50 years with glioma.

V usage is TRBV5-1 and J usage is TRBJ2-3, with 12 positions matching TRBD2. Trimming at V came to 0 bases and at J to 4 bases, leaving 3 bases not matched to a gene. CDR1 is SGHRS, CDR2 YFSETQ, per germline. The CDR3 is 16 residues long. The CDR3 loop is CASSLDSSGGADTQYF. CDR3 DNA sequence: TGCGCCAGCAGCTTGGACTCTAGCGGGGGGGCAGATACGCAGTATTTT. The full variable domain, in which reference TRBV5-1 and TRBJ2-3 provide the parts outside the CDR3, is KAGVTQTPRYLIKTRGQQVTLSCSPISGHRSVSWYQQTPGQGLQFLFEYFSETQRNKGNFPGRFSGRQFSNSRSEMNVSTLELGDSALYLCASSLDSSGGADTQYFGPGTRLTVL.

This clone was observed once. The chain employs TRBV5-6 and TRBJ2-7; a weak D match, TRBD1 (5 bases). Trimming removed 0 bases from V and 3 bases from J, with 10 bases in between. There are 14 residues in the CDR3. The V gene's germline CDR1 is SGHDT and CDR2 YYEEEE. DNA for the CDR3: TGTGCCAGCAGCTTGGGGCATCAGGGCTACGAGCAGTACTTC. Residues: CASSLGHQGYEQYF.

The J gene is TRBJ2-7, the V gene TRBV9, with TRBD2 matching over 12 bases. The V gene's germline CDR1 is SGDLS and CDR2 YYNGEE. V was clipped by 1 base and J by 5 bases; unmatched bases: 4. The CDR3 totals 15 residues. CDR3 sequence: CASSVLAGGVDEQYF. Written as DNA, the CDR3 is TGTGCCAGCAGCGTACTAGCGGGAGGGGTCGACGAGCAGTACTTC.

This clone was observed once. V usage is TRBV15 and J usage is TRBJ1-4; D is ambiguous. The CDR3 totals 14 residues. Germline V lookup: CDR1 LNHNV, CDR2 YYDKDF (reference sequence). V lost 0 bases and J 6 bases, leaving 8 bases between the germline ends. CDR3 in amino acids: CATSRDRWDEKLFF. In nucleotides, the CDR3 is TGTGCCACCAGCAGAGATCGTTGGGATGAAAAACTGTTTTTT.